This T cell receptor beta chain was observed in a study of blood T cell repertoires in COVID-19. Across the whole study: The study drew acute and convalescent COVID-19 samples from the United States, Italy and Spain. Sources were T cells, B-cell-depleted T cells, or PBMCs; the material itself was cDNA or gDNA.

Patients in Seattle were enrolled during active infection, then followed longitudinally. Under the authors' procedure: Estimated nucleated cell counts came from reference gene primer amplification. The table came from immunoSEQ multiplex PCR; TCRdb's copy has only in-frame clones and leaves some out. That table supplies the V and J calls and clone size; D and trimming were determined from the DNA. The sample shows approximately 290,000 clones, about 80% of them seen only once. The V gene's germline CDR1 is MNHEY and CDR2 SMNVEV (reference sequence). This CDR3 comprises 14 residues. V shed 2 bases and J shed 11 bases, with 13 bases lying between them.

J is TRBJ1-6 and V is TRBV27, with D perhaps TRBD1 (5 bases). This clonotype originated in a person aged 65 to 79 with COVID-19, enrolled during active disease. Sequencing used peripheral blood. CDR3 coding DNA: TGTGCCAGCAGTTTAGAGTGGGGCATTCCACCCCTCCACTTT. Translated, it gives CASSLEWGIPPLHF.